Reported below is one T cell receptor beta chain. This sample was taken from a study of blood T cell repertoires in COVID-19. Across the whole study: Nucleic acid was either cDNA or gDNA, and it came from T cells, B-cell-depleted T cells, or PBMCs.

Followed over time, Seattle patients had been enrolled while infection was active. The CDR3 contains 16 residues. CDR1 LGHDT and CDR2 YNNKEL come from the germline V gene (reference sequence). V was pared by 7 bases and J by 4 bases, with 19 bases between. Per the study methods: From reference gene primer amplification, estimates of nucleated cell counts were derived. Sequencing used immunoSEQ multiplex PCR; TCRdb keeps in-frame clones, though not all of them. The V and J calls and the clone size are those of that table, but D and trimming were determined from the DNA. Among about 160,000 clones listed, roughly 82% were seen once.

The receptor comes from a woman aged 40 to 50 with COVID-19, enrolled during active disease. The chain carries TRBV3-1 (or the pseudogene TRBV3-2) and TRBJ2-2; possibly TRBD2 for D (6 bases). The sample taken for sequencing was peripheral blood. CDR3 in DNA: TGTGCCAGCAACCCCCGGGCGGGAACCCCCACCGGGGAGCTGTTTTTT. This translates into CASNPRAGTPTGELFF.